This passage covers 17 T cell receptor beta chains from one sample sequenced in a study of beta chain features in type 1 diabetes. Study-wide findings and caveats: TCRB CDR3s from Type 1 diabetes patients were moderately but significantly shorter in all four CD4+ subsets.

The investigators reverse transcribed all of the isolated RNA, so they sequenced expressed TCRB transcripts. TCRdb's table, derived via immunoSEQ multiplex PCR, lists solely in-frame clones and lacks some. This sample yields about 160,000 clones, of which roughly 60% are seen a single time; around 0.08% belongs to the top ten. Their recognized antigens are unknown. The specimen sequenced was naive CD4+ T cells from blood. These receptors were taken from a man aged 25-40 years with type 1 diabetes.

This clone has just a few counts. V and J are TRBV29-1 and TRBJ1-6, with unresolved D. The germline V gene has CDR1 SQVTM and CDR2 ANQGSEA. Trimming took 4 bases from V and 7 from J, leaving 11 bases between them. The CDR3 is made up of 13 amino acids. CDR3 amino acids: CSVAANVNSPLHF. The CDR3 nucleotides read TGCAGCGTTGCGGCCAACGTCAATTCACCCCTCCACTTT.

For the CDR3, the DNA is TGTGCCAGCAAGGGGCCGGGGAGCTCCTACAATGAGCAGTTCTTC. Protein sequence: CASKGPGSSYNEQFF. The chain recombines TRBV6-6 with TRBJ2-1, with D perhaps TRBD1 or TRBD2 (5 bases each). Trimming pared 7 bases from V and 0 bases from J, leaving 13 bases between. Germline V gives CDR1 MNHNY, CDR2 SVGAGI (reference sequence). The CDR3 is made up of 15 amino acids.

This clone appeared a few times. The chain is built from TRBV5-1 and TRBJ2-1; TRBD1 might be the D (6 bases). Germline values: CDR1 SGHRS, CDR2 YFSETQ. V lost 4 bases and J lost 7, with 15 bases in between. The CDR3 extends over 14 amino acids. CDR3 residues: CASSPLPQGNEQFF. The CDR3 coding sequence is TGCGCCAGCAGCCCTTTACCCCAGGGGAATGAGCAGTTCTTC. The whole variable domain, remainder taken from reference TRBV5-1 and TRBJ2-1, is KAGVTQTPRYLIKTRGQQVTLSCSPISGHRSVSWYQQTPGQGLQFLFEYFSETQRNKGNFPGRFSGRQFSNSRSEMNVSTLELGDSALYLCASSPLPQGNEQFFGPGTRLTVL.

V gene TRBV6-5 combines with J gene TRBJ2-1; 9 bases are shared with TRBD2. With V trimmed by 0 bases and J by 8 bases, 5 bases remained unmatched. The germline V gene has CDR1 MNHEY and CDR2 SVGAGI. The CDR3 length is 15 residues. CDR3: CASSYSISGGHEQFF. In DNA, the CDR3 is TGTGCCAGCAGTTACTCGATCAGCGGGGGGCATGAGCAGTTCTTC.

V is TRBV7-2 and J is TRBJ1-5; D remains unclear. The CDR3 spans 13 residues. From germline, CDR1 is SGHTA and CDR2 FQGNSA. The V end lost 5 bases, the J end lost 4 bases, and 9 bases lay between the germline ends. The CDR3 here is CASSPHRNQPQHF. The CDR3 DNA follows: TGTGCCAGCAGCCCCCATAGGAATCAGCCCCAGCATTTT.

This clone was counted between two and nine times. This rearrangement joins TRBV7-9 to TRBJ2-1; no clear D gene. The CDR3 consists of 12 residues. Trimming left V 11 bases short and J 3 bases short, with 11 bases between. Per germline, CDR1 SEHNR and CDR2 FQNEAQ (reference sequence). The CDR3 nucleotides read TGTGCCGTTCCCGGCAGCTACAATGAGCAGTTCTTC. This gives the protein CAVPGSYNEQFF. The full variable domain, completed using reference TRBV7-9 and TRBJ2-1, is DTGVSQNPRHKITKRGQNVTFRCDPISEHNRLYWYRQTLGQGPEFLTYFQNEAQLEKSRLLSDRFSAERPKGSFSTLEIQRTEQGDSAMYLCAVPGSYNEQFFGPGTRLTVL.

This chain uses TRBV7-2 with TRBJ1-1; 7 bases are a match to TRBD1. The junction had 1 base not matched to a gene; V was cut back by 3 bases and J by 0 bases. Germline CDR1 is SGHTA and CDR2 is FQGNSA. CDR3 size: 14 residues. CDR3 DNA sequence: TGTGCCAGCAGCTTGACAGGGTTGAACACTGAAGCTTTCTTT. This sequence encodes CASSLTGLNTEAFF. Based on the CDR3 plus reference TRBV7-2 and TRBJ1-1, the full variable domain is GAGVSQSPSNKVTEKGKDVELRCDPISGHTALYWYRQSLGQGLEFLIYFQGNSAPDKSGLPSDRFSAERTGGSVSTLTIQRTQQEDSAVYLCASSLTGLNTEAFFGQGTRLTVV.

V gene TRBV29-1 combines with J gene TRBJ1-1; a possible D gene is TRBD1 (5 bases). Between the trimmed V and J ends, which lost 7 bases and 0 bases, there was a span of 12 bases. The CDR3 sequence is 13 residues long. Germline V gives CDR1 SQVTM, CDR2 ANQGSEA. This CDR3 is CSARQWMNTEAFF. As DNA, the CDR3 is TGCAGCGCCCGACAGTGGATGAACACTGAAGCTTTCTTT.

This clone was seen a handful of times. The V gene is TRBV30, the J gene TRBJ2-5; D may be TRBD2 (7 bases). Germline CDR1 GTSNPN, CDR2 SVGIG (reference sequence). The CDR3 is made up of 12 amino acids. Deletions cut 5 bases from V and 4 bases from J, with 11 bases between. CDR3: CAWRGAGETQYF. CDR3 sequence (DNA): TGTGCCTGGCGGGGGGCGGGAGAGACCCAGTACTTC.

The table lists this clone with a few counts. V and J are TRBV27 and TRBJ2-5, with 13 bases aligning to TRBD2. The germline V gene has CDR1 MNHEY and CDR2 SMNVEV (reference sequence). After removal of 5 bases from V and 8 bases from J, the junction contained 8 bases not matched to a gene. This CDR3 contains 15 residues. As DNA, the CDR3 is TGTGCCAGCAGTCTCCAGGGACTAGCGGGGCCAACCCAGTACTTC. Amino acids: CASSLQGLAGPTQYF.

This chain uses TRBV29-1 with TRBJ1-2; D not resolved. Germline-derived CDR1 and CDR2 are SQVTM and ANQGSEA. The CDR3 extends over 11 amino acids. V lost 7 bases and J 10 bases, leaving 16 bases between the germline ends. The CDR3 is CSGTFLDDYTF. Written as DNA, the CDR3 is TGCAGCGGGACTTTTCTGGATGACTACACCTTC.

The chain recombines TRBV30 with TRBJ2-2; maybe TRBD2 (6 bases). Trimming removed 5 bases from V and 3 bases from J, with 22 bases in between. Germline CDR1 GTSNPN, CDR2 SVGIG (reference sequence). The CDR3 is 17 amino acids. The CDR3 DNA reads TGTGCCTGGGGTCCTTGGACCAGAGGGGACTACACCGGGGAGCTGTTTTTT. Its translation is CAWGPWTRGDYTGELFF.

The genes are TRBV29-1 and TRBJ2-5, with D perhaps TRBD1 or TRBD2 (7 bases each). Looked up from germline, CDR1 is SQVTM and CDR2 is ANQGSEA. CDR3 size: 14 residues. Trimming removed 8 bases at V and 4 bases at J, with 20 bases between. CDR3 loop: CSTQRQGGAETQYF. The CDR3 region has the DNA TGCAGCACGCAACGACAGGGAGGGGCAGAGACCCAGTACTTC. Variable domain in full (rest from reference TRBV29-1 and TRBJ2-5): SAVISQKPSRDICQRGTSLTIQCQVDSQVTMMFWYRQQPGQSLTLIATANQGSEATYESGFVIDKFPISRPNLTFSTLTVSNMSPEDSSIYLCSTQRQGGAETQYFGPGTRLLVL.

In nucleotides, the CDR3 is TGTGCCGCCATGGGACAGCTAAATGAAAAACTGTTTTTT. Amino acids: CAAMGQLNEKLFF. The chain combines TRBV6-6 with TRBJ1-4; 7 nucleotides match TRBD1. After removal of 11 bases from V and 5 bases from J, the junction contained 8 bases not matched to a gene. The CDR3 extends over 13 amino acids. Looked up from germline, CDR1 is MNHNY and CDR2 is SVGAGI (reference sequence).

V and J are TRBV25-1 and TRBJ1-6; D uncertain. Trimming shortened V by 2 bases and J by 0 bases, and 2 bases separated the two germline ends. CDR3 length: 14 residues. Germline V gene sequence: CDR1 MGHDK, CDR2 SYGVNS. CDR3: CASSESSYNSPLHF. DNA for the CDR3: TGTGCCAGCAGTGAAAGCTCCTATAATTCACCCCTCCACTTT.

The chain carries TRBV5-1 and TRBJ2-1; tentatively, D is TRBD1 (6 bases). V was pared by 5 bases and J by 8 bases, with 11 bases between. The CDR3 covers 12 residues. Germline V gene lookup returns CDR1 SGHRS and CDR2 YFSETQ. The DNA for the CDR3 is TGCGCCAGCAGGTACAGGGCCCATGAGCAGTTCTTC. Encoded protein: CASRYRAHEQFF.

This clone was detected only a few times. This chain joins TRBV10-3 and TRBJ2-3; a possible D gene is TRBD1 (7 bases). Trimming shortened V by 11 bases and J by 6 bases, and 24 bases separated the two germline ends. CDR1 and CDR2 (germline): ENHRY, SYGVKD. The length of the CDR3 is 15 residues. The CDR3 loop reads CAASGTALGGDTQYF. The CDR3 DNA reads TGTGCCGCCTCTGGGACAGCCCTAGGAGGGGATACGCAGTATTTT.